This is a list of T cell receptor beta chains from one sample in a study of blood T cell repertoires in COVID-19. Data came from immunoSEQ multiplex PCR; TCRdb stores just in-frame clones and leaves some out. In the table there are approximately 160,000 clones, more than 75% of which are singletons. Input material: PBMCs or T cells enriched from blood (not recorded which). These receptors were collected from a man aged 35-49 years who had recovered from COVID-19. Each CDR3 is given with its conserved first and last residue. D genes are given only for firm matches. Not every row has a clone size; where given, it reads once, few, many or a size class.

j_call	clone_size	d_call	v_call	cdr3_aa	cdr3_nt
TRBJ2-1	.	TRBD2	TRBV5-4	CASSSGGWSDNEQFF	TGTGCCAGCAGTTCCGGGGGGTGGTCCGACAATGAGCAGTTCTTC
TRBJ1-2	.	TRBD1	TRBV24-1	CATRDRDKGGYTF	TGTGCCACCAGGGACAGGGACAAAGGTGGCTACACCTTC
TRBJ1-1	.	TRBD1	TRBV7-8	CASSLVYKWGTENTEAFF	TGTGCCAGCAGCTTAGTTTACAAGTGGGGGACAGAGAACACTGAAGCTTTCTTT
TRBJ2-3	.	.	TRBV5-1	CASMGGGVGDTQYF	TGCGCCAGCATGGGGGGGGGCGTCGGAGATACGCAGTATTTT
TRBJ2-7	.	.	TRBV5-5	CASSLRGEQYF	TGTGCCAGCAGCTTAAGGGGCGAGCAGTACTTC
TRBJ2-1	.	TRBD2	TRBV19	CASSMRLAGAISSYNEQFF	TGTGCCAGTAGTATGAGACTAGCGGGGGCTATCAGCTCCTACAATGAGCAGTTCTTC
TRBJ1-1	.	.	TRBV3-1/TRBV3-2	CASSQGGEAFF	TGTGCCAGCAGCCAAGGAGGGGAAGCTTTCTTT
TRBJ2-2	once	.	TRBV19	CASKRRVTNTGELFF	TGTGCCAGTAAACGGCGGGTAACAAACACCGGGGAGCTGTTTTTT
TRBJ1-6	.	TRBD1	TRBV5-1	CASSQGTGPTGSPLHF	TGCGCCAGCAGCCAAGGGACAGGGCCAACCGGTTCACCCCTCCACTTT
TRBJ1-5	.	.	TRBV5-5	CASSFGSSAGRQPQHF	TGTGCCAGCAGCTTCGGGTCATCCGCGGGAAGGCAGCCCCAGCATTTT
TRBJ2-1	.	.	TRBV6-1	CASSEAGISSYNEQFF	TGTGCCAGCAGTGAAGCCGGGATCAGCTCCTACAATGAGCAGTTCTTC
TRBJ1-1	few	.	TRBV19	CASSMWDTRGAEAFF	TGTGCCAGTAGTATGTGGGACACCCGAGGGGCTGAAGCTTTCTTT
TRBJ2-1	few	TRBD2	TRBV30	CAWEEGGGSYNEQFF	TGTGCCTGGGAAGAAGGCGGGGGGTCCTACAATGAGCAGTTCTTC